This TCR beta chain stems from a study of spatial heterogeneity in lung cancer. Study results and limitations: Tumor TCRs that were ubiquitous and expanded showed up in blood more at resection than follow-up.

The sample holds many counts of this clonotype. Its antigen is undetermined. Sample time point: sample taken at primary tumor resection. In each case, whole RNA from tumor, nontumor lung or frozen PBMC was sequenced unsorted. Germline CDR1 WSHSY, CDR2 SAAADI. Trimming pared 3 bases from V and 0 bases from J, leaving 12 bases between. CDR3 length: 15 residues. TCRdb processed the 5' RACE reads anew with MiXCR; each CDR3 protein has one entry. The repertoire holds roughly 15,000 distinct CDR3 sequences, with 7.5% to 10% as singletons. This TCR derives from a female donor with early-stage non-small cell lung cancer. Sequencing used PBMCs, obtained at surgery. The chain combines TRBV10-2 with TRBJ2-7, with D possibly matching TRBD2 (6 bases). The CDR3 coding sequence is TGCGCCAGCAGTGACCCCCGGGGGATCTCCTACGAGCAGTACTTC. Amino acids: CASSDPRGISYEQYF.